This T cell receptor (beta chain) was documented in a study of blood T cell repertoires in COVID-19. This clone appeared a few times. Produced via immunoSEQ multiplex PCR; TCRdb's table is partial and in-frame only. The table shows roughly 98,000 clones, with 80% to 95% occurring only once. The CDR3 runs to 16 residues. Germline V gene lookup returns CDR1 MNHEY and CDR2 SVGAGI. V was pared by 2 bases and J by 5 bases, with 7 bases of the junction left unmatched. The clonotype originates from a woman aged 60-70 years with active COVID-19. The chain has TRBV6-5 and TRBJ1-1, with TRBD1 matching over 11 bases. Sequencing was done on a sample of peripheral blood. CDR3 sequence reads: CASSYVAGTGGTEAFF. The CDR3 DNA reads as TGTGCCAGCAGTTACGTGGCCGGGACAGGGGGAACTGAAGCTTTCTTT.